Presented here are 8 T cell receptor beta chains from one specimen sequenced in a study of cytomegalovirus exposure and HLA in healthy donors. Data came from immunoSEQ multiplex PCR; TCRdb stores just in-frame clones and leaves some out. Of around 200,000 clones in the sample, about three quarters were seen once. The sample consisted of PBMCs. These receptors were taken from a woman in her 30s in good health and CMV-seronegative.

The chain carries TRBV9 and TRBJ2-3; 9 nucleotides agree with TRBD2. The CDR3 covers 16 residues. J lost 0 bases, V lost 4 bases, and 6 bases had no gene match. Germline CDR1 is SGDLS and CDR2 is YYNGEE. The CDR3, as DNA: TGTGCCAGCAGCCTCATAGCGGGGGCTAGCACAGATACGCAGTATTTT. The encoded protein is CASSLIAGASTDTQYF.

This chain connects TRBV5-1 to TRBJ1-2; D is possibly TRBD1 (6 bases). This CDR3 is built from 17 residues. The germline gives CDR1 SGHRS, CDR2 YFSETQ. V shed 0 bases and J shed 6 bases, with 21 bases lying between them. The chain's CDR3 is CASSLDEQGGGFDGYTF. The CDR3, as DNA: TGCGCCAGCAGCTTGGACGAACAGGGTGGAGGATTTGATGGCTACACCTTC.

V gene TRBV5-1 combines with J gene TRBJ2-7; D is perhaps TRBD2 (5 bases). The V end was cut by 0 bases, the J end by 7 bases, with 17 bases between. Germline CDR1 and CDR2: SGHRS and YFSETQ. The length of the CDR3 is 15 residues. The CDR3 spells CASSLGNRPGWEQYF. CDR3 DNA: TGCGCCAGCAGCTTGGGGAACCGTCCGGGGTGGGAGCAGTACTTC.

This clone was detected only a few times. This chain joins TRBV4-2 and TRBJ1-2; TRBD1 is a possible D gene (5 bases). The CDR3 is 13 amino acids. CDR1 is LGHNA, CDR2 YNFKEQ, per germline. The V gene lost 0 bases and the J gene lost 3 bases, with 5 bases spanning the gap. In DNA, the CDR3 is TGTGCCAGCAGCCAAGACAGGGACTATGGCTACACCTTC. Its protein is CASSQDRDYGYTF.

The DNA of the CDR3 is TGTGCCAGCAGCGCTATAGCGGGAGGCGAGCAGTACTTC. It encodes CASSAIAGGEQYF. The chain links TRBV7-7 to TRBJ2-7; the match to TRBD2 covers 10 bases. The CDR3 has 13 residues. Trimming removed 5 bases from V and 6 bases from J; junction bases left unmatched: 4. Germline V gene sequence: CDR1 SSHAT, CDR2 FNYEAQ (reference sequence).

The V gene is TRBV9, the J gene TRBJ2-3, with D uncertain. Germline-derived CDR1 and CDR2 are SGDLS and YYNGEE. The CDR3 loop spans 13 amino acids. V was shortened by 4 bases and J by 4 bases, with 10 bases between the two germline ends. The CDR3 region has the DNA TGTGCCAGCAGCTCCCGACTGTCAGATACGCAGTATTTT. Amino acids: CASSSRLSDTQYF.

This chain connects TRBV30 to TRBJ2-5, with a weak D call TRBD2 (6 bases). Germline CDR1 GTSNPN, CDR2 SVGIG (reference sequence). V dropped 0 bases and J dropped 5 bases, with 19 bases sitting between them. The CDR3 runs to 16 residues. CDR3 nucleotides: TGTGCCTGGAGTGTAGAAATTAGAGGGGCGGGGGAGACCCAGTACTTC. It translates to CAWSVEIRGAGETQYF.

This sequence joins TRBV2 and TRBJ2-3; 9 nucleotides agree with TRBD2. Losses at the gene ends were 7 bases for V and 4 bases for J; bases not matched to a gene: 9. This CDR3 has 15 amino acids. Germline V gene sequence: CDR1 SNHLY, CDR2 FYNNEI. As DNA, the CDR3 is TGTGCCAGCAACCCAACTAGCGGGTTATCAGATACGCAGTATTTT. Encoded protein: CASNPTSGLSDTQYF.